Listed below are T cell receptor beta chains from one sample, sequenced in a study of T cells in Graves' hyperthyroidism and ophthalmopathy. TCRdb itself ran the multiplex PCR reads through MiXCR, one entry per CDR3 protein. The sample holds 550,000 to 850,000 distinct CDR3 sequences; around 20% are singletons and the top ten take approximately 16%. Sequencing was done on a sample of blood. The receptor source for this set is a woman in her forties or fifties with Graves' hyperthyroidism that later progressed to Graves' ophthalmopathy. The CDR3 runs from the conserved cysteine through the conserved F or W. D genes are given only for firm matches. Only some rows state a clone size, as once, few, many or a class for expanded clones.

DNA: TGTGCCAGCAGCCAAGATCTGGACAGGGGGCATACTGAAGCTTTCTTT
CDR3: CASSQDLDRGHTEAFF
size: many
J: TRBJ1-1
V: TRBV3-1
D: TRBD1

DNA: TGTGCCAGCAGCGCAGGGGCCGGCCAAAAAGAGACCCAGTACTTC
CDR3: CASSAGAGQKETQYF
size: .
J: TRBJ2-5
V: TRBV9
D: .

DNA: TGCGCCAGCATCAGATGGGGACAGGGAAAATACGAGCAGTACTTC
CDR3: CASIRWGQGKYEQYF
size: many
J: TRBJ2-7
V: TRBV10-1
D: TRBD1

DNA: TGTGCCAGCAGCTTAAATTTGGCGGGCACTGAAGCTTTCTTT
CDR3: CASSLNLAGTEAFF
size: many
J: TRBJ1-1
V: TRBV11-2
D: .

DNA: TGCAGTGCTGTGACAGGTCCTTATGGCTACACCTTC
CDR3: CSAVTGPYGYTF
size: .
J: TRBJ1-2
V: TRBV20-1
D: .

DNA: TGTGCCTCAGTTGACGGAGGGTCCAGTGAGCAGTTCTTC
CDR3: CASVDGGSSEQFF
size: many
J: TRBJ2-1
V: TRBV3-1
D: .

DNA: TGTGCCAGCAGTTCCGGGGCCTACACTGGGGACACTGAAGCTTTCTTT
CDR3: CASSSGAYTGDTEAFF
size: .
J: TRBJ1-1
V: TRBV6-5
D: .

DNA: TGCGCCAGCAGCTCCCTAAGGGGACAGGGGGTGTACAATGAGCAGTTCTTC
CDR3: CASSSLRGQGVYNEQFF
size: few
J: TRBJ2-1
V: TRBV4-1
D: TRBD1

DNA: TGCGCCAGCAGGGGCGGGACGGCCGGCTACGAGCAGTACTTC
CDR3: CASRGGTAGYEQYF
size: .
J: TRBJ2-7
V: TRBV5-1
D: .

DNA: TGTGCCAGCAGCCCCCACCTTAGTAGCGGGGGAACCACAGATACGCAGTATTTT
CDR3: CASSPHLSSGGTTDTQYF
size: few
J: TRBJ2-3
V: TRBV9
D: TRBD2

DNA: TGCGCCAGCAGCTTGGGGATCCGGGACAGGAAAAACACTGGAGCTTTCTTT
CDR3: CASSLGIRDRKNTGAFF
size: .
J: TRBJ1-1
V: TRBV5-1
D: TRBD1